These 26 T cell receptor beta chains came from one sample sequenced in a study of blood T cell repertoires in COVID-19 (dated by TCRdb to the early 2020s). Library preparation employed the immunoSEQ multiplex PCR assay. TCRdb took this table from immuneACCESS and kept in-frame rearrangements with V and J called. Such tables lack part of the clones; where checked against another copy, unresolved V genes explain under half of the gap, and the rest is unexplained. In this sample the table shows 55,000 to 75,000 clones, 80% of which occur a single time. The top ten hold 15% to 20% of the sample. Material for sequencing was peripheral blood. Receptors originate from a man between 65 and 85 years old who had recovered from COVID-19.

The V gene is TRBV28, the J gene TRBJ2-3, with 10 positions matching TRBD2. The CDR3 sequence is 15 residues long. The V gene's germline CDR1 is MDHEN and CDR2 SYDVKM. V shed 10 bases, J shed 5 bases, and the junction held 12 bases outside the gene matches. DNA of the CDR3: TGTGCCACCCGGCTAGCGGGAGAGCCTTTAGATACGCAGTATTTT. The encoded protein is CATRLAGEPLDTQYF.

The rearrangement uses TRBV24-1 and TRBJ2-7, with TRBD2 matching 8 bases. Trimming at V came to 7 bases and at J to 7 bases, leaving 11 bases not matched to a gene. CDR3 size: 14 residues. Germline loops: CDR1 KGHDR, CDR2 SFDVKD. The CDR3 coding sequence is TGTGCCACCAGCCCTGCCGGGGGGGTGCTGGAGCAGTACTTC. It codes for CATSPAGGVLEQYF.

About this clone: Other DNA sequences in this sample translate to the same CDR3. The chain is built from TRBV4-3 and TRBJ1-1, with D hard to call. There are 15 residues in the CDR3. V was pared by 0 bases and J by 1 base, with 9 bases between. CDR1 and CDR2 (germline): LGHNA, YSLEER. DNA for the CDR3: TGCGCCAGCAGCCAAGATCGCGGGAGGAACACTGAAGCTTTCTTT. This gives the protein CASSQDRGRNTEAFF.

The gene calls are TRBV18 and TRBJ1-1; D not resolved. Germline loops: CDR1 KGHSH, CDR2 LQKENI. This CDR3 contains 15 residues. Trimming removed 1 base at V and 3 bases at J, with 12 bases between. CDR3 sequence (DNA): TGTGCCAGCTCACCACTCACGCGGGGAGACACTGAAGCTTTCTTT. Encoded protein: CASSPLTRGDTEAFF. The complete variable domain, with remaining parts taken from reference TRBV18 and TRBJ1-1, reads NAGVMQNPRHLVRRRGQEARLRCSPMKGHSHVYWYRQLPEEGLKFMVYLQKENIIDESGMPKERFSAEFPKEGPSILRIQQVVRGDSAAYFCASSPLTRGDTEAFFGQGTRLTVV.

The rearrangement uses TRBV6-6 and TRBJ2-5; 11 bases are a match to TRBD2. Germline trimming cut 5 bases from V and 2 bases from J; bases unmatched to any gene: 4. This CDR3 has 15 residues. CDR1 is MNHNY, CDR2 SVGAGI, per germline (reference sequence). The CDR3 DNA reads TGTGCCAGCAGTCCTCTAGCGGGGGGTCAAGAGACCCAGTACTTC. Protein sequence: CASSPLAGGQETQYF.

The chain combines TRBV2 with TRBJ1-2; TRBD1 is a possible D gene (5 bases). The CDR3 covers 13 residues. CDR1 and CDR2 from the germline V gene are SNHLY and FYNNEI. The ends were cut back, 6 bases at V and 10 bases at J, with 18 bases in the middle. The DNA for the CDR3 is TGTGCCAGCAGGAAGGACACGGCTTCTGACTACACCTTC. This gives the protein CASRKDTASDYTF.

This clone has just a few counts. The CDR3 protein is CASRQGGTRDTQYF. Written as DNA, the CDR3 is TGTGCCAGCAGGCAGGGGGGTACGAGAGATACGCAGTATTTT. This rearrangement joins TRBV28 to TRBJ2-3; perhaps TRBD1 as D (7 bases). V was clipped by 6 bases and J by 5 bases, with 15 bases between them. CDR1 and CDR2 (germline): MDHEN, SYDVKM. The CDR3 length is 14 residues.

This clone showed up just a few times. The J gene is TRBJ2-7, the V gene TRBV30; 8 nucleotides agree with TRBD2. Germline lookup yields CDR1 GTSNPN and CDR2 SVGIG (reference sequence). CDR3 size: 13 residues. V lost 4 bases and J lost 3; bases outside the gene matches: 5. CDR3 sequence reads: CAWNSGTSYEQYF. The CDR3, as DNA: TGTGCCTGGAATTCCGGGACTAGCTACGAGCAGTACTTC.

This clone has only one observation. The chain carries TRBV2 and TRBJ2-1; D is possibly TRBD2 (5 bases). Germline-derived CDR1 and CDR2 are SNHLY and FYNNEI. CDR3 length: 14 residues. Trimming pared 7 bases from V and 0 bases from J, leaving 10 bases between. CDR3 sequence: CASIGVSSYNEQFF. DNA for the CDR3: TGTGCCAGCATCGGGGTCAGCTCCTACAATGAGCAGTTCTTC. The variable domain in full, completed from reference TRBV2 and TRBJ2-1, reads EPEVTQTPSHQVTQMGQEVILRCVPISNHLYFYWYRQILGQKVEFLVSFYNNEISEKSEIFDDQFSVERPDGSNFTLKIRSTKLEDSAMYFCASIGVSSYNEQFFGPGTRLTVL.

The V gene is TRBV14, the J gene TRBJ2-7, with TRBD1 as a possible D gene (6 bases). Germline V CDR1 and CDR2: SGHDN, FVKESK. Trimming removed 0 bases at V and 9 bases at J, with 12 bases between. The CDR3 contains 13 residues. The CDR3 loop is CASSQDLGQRQYF. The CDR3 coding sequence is TGTGCCAGCAGCCAAGATCTTGGACAGCGGCAGTACTTC. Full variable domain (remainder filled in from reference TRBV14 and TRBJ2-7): EAGVTQFPSHSVIEKGQTVTLRCDPISGHDNLYWYRRVMGKEIKFLLHFVKESKQDESGMPNNRFLAERTGGTYSTLKVQPAELEDSGVYFCASSQDLGQRQYFGPGTRLTVT.

Here the CDR3 DNA reads TGTGCCAGTTATGGACCGCGCGAAGGGGGGGGTACGCAGTATTTT. This sequence encodes CASYGPREGGGTQYF. The V call is TRBV28, the J call TRBJ2-3; a weak D match, TRBD2 (7 bases). Germline CDR1 reads MDHEN; CDR2 reads SYDVKM. This CDR3 is 15 amino acids long. Deletions cut 9 bases from V and 8 bases from J, with 24 bases between. The full variable domain, in which reference TRBV28 and TRBJ2-3 provide the parts outside the CDR3, is DVKVTQSSRYLVKRTGEKVFLECVQDMDHENMFWYRQDPGLGLRLIYFSYDVKMKEKGDIPEGYSVSREKKERFSLILESASTNQTSMYLCASYGPREGGGTQYFGPGTRLTVL.

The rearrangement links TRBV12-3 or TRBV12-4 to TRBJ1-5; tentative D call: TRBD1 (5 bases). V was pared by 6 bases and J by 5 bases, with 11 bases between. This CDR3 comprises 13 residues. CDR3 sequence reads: CASSRTRDQPQHF. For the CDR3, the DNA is TGTGCCAGCAGCAGGACAAGAGATCAGCCCCAGCATTTT.

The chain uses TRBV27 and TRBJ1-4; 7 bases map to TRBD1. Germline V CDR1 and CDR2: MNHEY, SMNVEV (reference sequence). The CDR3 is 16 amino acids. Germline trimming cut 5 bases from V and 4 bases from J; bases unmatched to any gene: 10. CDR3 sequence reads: CASSPGTVPYNEKLFF. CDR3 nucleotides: TGTGCCAGCAGTCCCGGGACAGTCCCCTATAATGAAAAACTGTTTTTT.

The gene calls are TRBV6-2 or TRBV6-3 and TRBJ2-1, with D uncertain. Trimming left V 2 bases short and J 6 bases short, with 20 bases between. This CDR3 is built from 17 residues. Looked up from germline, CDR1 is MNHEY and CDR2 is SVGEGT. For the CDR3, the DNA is TGTGCCAGCAGTTACCCGCGGTCGCGGTCGACCCGCAATGAGCAGTTCTTC. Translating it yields CASSYPRSRSTRNEQFF.

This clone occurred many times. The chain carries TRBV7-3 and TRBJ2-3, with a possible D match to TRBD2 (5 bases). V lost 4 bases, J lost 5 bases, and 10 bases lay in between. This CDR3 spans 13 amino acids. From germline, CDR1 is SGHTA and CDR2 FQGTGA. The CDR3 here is CASSSGLRDTQYF. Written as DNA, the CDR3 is TGTGCCAGCAGCTCAGGACTCAGAGATACGCAGTATTTT.

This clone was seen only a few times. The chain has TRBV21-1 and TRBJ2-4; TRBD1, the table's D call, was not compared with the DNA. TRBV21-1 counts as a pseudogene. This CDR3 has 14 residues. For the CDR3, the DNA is TGTGCCAGCAGCAAAGAGAGGCAGGGAACCATTCAGTACTTC. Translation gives CASSKERQGTIQYF.

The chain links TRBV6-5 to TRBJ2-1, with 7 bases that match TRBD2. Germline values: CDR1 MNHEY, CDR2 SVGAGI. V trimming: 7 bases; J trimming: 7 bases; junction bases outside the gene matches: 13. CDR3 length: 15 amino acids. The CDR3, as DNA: TGTGCCAGCATCAGTTCAGCGGGATTGCGGAATGAGCAGTTCTTC. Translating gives CASISSAGLRNEQFF.

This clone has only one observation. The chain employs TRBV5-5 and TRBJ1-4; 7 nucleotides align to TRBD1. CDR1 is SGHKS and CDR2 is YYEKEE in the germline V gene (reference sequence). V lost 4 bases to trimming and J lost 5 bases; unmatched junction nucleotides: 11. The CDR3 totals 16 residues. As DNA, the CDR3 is TGTGCCAGCAGCCCACCACCCGGGACAGTAAATGAAAAACTGTTTTTT. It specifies CASSPPPGTVNEKLFF.

CDR3 nucleotide sequence: TGCGCCAGCAGCTTGGCCCCTCTGACTAGCGGGAGGGTCAATGAGCAGTTCTTC. Translating it yields CASSLAPLTSGRVNEQFF. The chain is built from TRBV5-1 and TRBJ2-1; 14 bases match TRBD2. The CDR3 has 18 amino acids. The ends lost 0 bases at V and 6 bases at J; junction bases unmatched: 8. Germline V gene data show CDR1 as SGHRS and CDR2 as YFSETQ.

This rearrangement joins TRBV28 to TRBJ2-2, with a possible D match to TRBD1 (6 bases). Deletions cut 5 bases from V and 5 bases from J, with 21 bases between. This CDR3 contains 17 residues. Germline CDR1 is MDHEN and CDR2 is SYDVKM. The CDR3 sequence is CASSLSAAGVNTGELFF. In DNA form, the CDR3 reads TGTGCCAGCAGTCTTAGTGCGGCAGGGGTGAATACCGGGGAGCTGTTTTTT.

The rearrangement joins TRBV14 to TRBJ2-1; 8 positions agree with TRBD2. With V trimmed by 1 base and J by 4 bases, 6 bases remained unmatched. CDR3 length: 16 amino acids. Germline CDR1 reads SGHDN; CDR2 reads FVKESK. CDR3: CASSQVLRGAYNEQFF. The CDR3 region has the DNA TGTGCCAGCAGCCAAGTCTTGCGGGGGGCATACAATGAGCAGTTCTTC.

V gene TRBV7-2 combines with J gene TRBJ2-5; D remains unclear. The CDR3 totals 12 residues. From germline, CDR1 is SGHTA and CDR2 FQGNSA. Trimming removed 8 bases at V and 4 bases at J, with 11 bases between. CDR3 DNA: TGTGCCAGCTCTGCTTCCGGAGAGACCCAGTACTTC. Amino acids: CASSASGETQYF.

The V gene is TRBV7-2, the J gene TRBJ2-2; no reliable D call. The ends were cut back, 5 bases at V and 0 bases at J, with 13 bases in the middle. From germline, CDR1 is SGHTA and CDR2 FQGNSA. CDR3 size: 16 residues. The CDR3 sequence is CASSLERGTNTGELFF. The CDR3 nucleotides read TGTGCCAGCAGCCTCGAGCGCGGAACGAACACCGGGGAGCTGTTTTTT.

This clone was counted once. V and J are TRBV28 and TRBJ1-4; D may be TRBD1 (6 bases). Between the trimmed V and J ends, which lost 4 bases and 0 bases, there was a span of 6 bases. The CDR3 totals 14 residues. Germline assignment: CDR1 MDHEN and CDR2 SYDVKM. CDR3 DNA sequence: TGTGCCAGCAGTTGGACAGCAACTAATGAAAAACTGTTTTTT. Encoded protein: CASSWTATNEKLFF.

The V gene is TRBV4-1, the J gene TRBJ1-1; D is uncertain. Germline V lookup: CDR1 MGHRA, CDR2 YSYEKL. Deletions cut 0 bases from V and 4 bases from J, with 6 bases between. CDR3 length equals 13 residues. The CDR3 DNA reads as TGCGCCAGCAGCCAAGAGTATATCACTGAAGCTTTCTTT. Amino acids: CASSQEYITEAFF.

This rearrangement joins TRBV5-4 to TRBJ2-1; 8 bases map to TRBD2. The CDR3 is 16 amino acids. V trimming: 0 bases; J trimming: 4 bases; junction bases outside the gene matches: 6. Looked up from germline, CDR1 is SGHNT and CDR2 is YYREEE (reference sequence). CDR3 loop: CASSLDPLAEYNEQFF. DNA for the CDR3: TGTGCCAGCAGCTTGGACCCACTAGCGGAGTACAATGAGCAGTTCTTC.